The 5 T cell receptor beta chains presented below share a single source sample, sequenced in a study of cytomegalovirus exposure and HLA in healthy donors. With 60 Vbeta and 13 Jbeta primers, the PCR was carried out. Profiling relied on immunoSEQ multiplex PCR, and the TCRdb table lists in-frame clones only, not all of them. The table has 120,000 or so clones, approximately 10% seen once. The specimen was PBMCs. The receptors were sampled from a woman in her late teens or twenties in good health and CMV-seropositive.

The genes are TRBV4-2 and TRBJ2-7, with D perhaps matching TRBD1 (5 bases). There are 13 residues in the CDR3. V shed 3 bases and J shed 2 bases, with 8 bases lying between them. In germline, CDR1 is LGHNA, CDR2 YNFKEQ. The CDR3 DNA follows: TGTGCCAGCAGCCATCAGGGCCCCTACGAGCAGTACTTC. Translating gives CASSHQGPYEQYF.

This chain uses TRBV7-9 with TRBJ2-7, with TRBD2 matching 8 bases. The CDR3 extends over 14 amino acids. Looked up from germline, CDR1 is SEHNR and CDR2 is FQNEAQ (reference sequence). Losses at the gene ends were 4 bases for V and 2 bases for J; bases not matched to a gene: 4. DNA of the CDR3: TGTGCCAGCAGCTCGGGGGGGGGCACCTACGAGCAGTACTTC. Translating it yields CASSSGGGTYEQYF.

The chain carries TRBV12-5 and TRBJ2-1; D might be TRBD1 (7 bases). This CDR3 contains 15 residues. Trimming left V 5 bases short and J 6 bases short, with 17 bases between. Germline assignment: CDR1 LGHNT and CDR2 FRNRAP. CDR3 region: CASGPSGGRGNEQFF. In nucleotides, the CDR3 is TGTGCTAGTGGTCCTTCAGGGGGGAGAGGCAATGAGCAGTTCTTC.

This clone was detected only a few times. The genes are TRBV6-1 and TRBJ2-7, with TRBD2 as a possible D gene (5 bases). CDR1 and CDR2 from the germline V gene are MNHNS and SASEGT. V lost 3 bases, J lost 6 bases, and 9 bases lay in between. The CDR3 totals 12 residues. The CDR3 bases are TGTGCCAGCAGTGAGAGGGTGGGCGAGCAGTACTTC. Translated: CASSERVGEQYF.

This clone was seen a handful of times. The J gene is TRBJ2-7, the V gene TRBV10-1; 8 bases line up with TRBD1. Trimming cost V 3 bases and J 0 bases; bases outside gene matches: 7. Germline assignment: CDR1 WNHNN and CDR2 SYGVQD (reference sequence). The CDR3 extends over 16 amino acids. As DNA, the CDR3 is TGCGCCAGCAGTGAAGCCTGTCAGGGGGCCTCCTACGAGCAGTACTTC. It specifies CASSEACQGASYEQYF.